This T cell receptor beta chain was profiled in a study of shared clonotypes between healthy human individuals. The CDR3 length is 14 residues. V was clipped by 4 bases and J by 3 bases; unmatched bases: 4. Germline CDR1 and CDR2: SGHNT and YYREEE (reference sequence). Regarding the study as a whole: Memory subsets generally showed smaller estimated richness than naive subsets did.

Measured with immunoSEQ multiplex PCR; TCRdb has only the in-frame clones, and not every one. The sample holds some 980,000 clones, 70% to 85% seen once. Points on this clone: Its antigen is not identified.

This TCR was recovered from a man in his late teens or twenties in good health. The chain links TRBV5-4 to TRBJ2-3; 8 bases are shared with TRBD1. Sequenced: memory CD4+ T cells sorted from blood. Specified subset: CD45RA-negative fraction. CDR3 nucleotide sequence: TGTGCCAGCAGCCAAGGACAGGGAACAGATACGCAGTATTTT. It is translated as CASSQGQGTDTQYF.